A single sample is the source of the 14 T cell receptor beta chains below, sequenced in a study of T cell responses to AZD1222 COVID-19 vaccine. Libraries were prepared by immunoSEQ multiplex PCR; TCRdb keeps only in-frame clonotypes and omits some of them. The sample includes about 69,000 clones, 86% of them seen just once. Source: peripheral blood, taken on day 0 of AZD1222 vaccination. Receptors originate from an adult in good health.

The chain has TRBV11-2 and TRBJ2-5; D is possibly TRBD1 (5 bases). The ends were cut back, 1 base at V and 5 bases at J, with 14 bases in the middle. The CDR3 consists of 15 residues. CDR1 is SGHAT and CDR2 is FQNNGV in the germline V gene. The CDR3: CASSLAPLGRETQYF. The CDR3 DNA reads TGTGCCAGCAGCTTAGCTCCTTTGGGGCGGGAGACCCAGTACTTC.

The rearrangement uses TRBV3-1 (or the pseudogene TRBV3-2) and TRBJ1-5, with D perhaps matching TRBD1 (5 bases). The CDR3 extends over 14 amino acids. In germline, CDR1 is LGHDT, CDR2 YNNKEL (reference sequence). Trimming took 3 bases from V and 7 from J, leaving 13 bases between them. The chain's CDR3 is CASSHRDGNQPQHF. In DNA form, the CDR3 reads TGTGCCAGCAGCCACAGGGATGGGAACCAGCCCCAGCATTTT.

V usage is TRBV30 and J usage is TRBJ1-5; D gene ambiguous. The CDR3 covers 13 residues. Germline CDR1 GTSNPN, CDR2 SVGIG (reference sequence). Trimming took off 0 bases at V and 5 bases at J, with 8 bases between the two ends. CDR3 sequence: CAWSVGQDQPQHF. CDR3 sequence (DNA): TGTGCCTGGAGTGTCGGTCAAGATCAGCCCCAGCATTTT.

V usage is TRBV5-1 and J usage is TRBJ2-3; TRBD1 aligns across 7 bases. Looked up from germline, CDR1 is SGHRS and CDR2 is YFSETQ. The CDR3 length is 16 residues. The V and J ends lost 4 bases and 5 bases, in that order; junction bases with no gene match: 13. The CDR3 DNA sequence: TGCGCCAGCAGCCGGATCAGAGGGGGCTCGGGAGATACGCAGTATTTT. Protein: CASSRIRGGSGDTQYF. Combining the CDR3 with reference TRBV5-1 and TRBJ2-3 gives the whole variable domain KAGVTQTPRYLIKTRGQQVTLSCSPISGHRSVSWYQQTPGQGLQFLFEYFSETQRNKGNFPGRFSGRQFSNSRSEMNVSTLELGDSALYLCASSRIRGGSGDTQYFGPGTRLTVL.

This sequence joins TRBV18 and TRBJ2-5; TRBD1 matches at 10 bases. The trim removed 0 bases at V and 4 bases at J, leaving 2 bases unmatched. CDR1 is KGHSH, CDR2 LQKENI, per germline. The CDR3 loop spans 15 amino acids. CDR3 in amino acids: CASSPPDRGGETQYF. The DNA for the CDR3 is TGTGCCAGCTCACCACCGGACAGGGGGGGAGAGACCCAGTACTTC.

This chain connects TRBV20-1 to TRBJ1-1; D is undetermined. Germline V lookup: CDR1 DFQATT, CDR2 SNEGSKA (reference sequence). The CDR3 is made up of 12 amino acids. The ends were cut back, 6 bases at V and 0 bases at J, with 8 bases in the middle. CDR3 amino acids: CSASGMNTEAFF. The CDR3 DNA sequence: TGCAGTGCCAGTGGGATGAACACTGAAGCTTTCTTT.

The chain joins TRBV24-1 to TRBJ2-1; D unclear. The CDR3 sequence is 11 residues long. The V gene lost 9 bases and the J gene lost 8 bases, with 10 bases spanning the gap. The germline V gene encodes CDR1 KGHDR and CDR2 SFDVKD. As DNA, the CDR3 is TGTGCCACCGCCAGGCTGGATGAGCAGTTCTTC. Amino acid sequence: CATARLDEQFF.

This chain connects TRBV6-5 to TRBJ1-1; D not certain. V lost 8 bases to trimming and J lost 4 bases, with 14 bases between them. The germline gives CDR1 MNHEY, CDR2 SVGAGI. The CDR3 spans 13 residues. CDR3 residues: CASFGESGTEAFF. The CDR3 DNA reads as TGTGCCAGCTTCGGCGAATCGGGCACTGAAGCTTTCTTT.

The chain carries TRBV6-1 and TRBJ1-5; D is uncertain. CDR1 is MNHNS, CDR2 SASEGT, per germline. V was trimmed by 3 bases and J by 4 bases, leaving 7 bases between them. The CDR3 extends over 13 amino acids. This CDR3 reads CASSEIRNQPQHF. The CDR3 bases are TGTGCCAGCAGTGAGATCAGGAATCAGCCCCAGCATTTT.

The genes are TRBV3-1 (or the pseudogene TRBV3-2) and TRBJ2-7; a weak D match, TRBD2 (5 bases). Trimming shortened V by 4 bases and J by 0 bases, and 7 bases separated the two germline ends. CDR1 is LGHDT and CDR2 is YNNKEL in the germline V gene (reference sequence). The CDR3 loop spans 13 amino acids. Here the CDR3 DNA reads TGTGCCAGCAGCCGAGGGAGCTCCTACGAGCAGTACTTC. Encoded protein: CASSRGSSYEQYF.

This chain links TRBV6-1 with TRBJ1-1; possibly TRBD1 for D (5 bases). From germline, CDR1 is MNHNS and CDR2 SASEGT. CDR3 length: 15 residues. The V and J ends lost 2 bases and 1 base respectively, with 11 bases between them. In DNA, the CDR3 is TGTGCCAGCAGTGAACCCGGCAGGGCGAACACTGAAGCTTTCTTT. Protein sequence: CASSEPGRANTEAFF.

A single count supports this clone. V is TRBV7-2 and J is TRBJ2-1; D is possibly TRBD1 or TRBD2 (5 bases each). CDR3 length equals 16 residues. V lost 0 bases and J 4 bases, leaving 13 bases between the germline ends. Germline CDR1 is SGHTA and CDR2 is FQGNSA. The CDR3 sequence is CASSLARDVRYNEQFF. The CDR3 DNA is TGTGCCAGCAGCTTAGCCCGGGACGTAAGGTACAATGAGCAGTTCTTC.

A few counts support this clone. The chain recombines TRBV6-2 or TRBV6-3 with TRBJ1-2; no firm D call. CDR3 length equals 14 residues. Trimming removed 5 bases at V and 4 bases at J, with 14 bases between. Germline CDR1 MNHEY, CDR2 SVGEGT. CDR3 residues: CASSLDSGTYGYTF. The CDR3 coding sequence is TGTGCCAGCAGTCTGGATTCAGGAACCTATGGCTACACCTTC.

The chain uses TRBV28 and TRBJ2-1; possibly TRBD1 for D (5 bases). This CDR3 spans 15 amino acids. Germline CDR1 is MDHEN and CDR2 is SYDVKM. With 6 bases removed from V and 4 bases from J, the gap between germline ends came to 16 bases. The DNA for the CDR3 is TGTGCCAGCAGCCTTGTGGGGCAACAATACAATGAGCAGTTCTTC. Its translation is CASSLVGQQYNEQFF.